This TCR beta chain emerged from a study of resident and recirculating memory T cells in vitiligo. Study summary: No cells were sorted; samples were homogenized just before genomic DNA extraction.

Germline-derived CDR1 and CDR2 are SGHNT and YENEEA. The CDR3 is 16 amino acids. Unmatched junction bases numbered 3, after V lost 1 base and J lost 0 bases. Clones were sequenced by immunoSEQ multiplex PCR, and TCRdb holds only the in-frame ones, with some missing. The sample lists 65,000 to 80,000 clones, 92% occurring once. Study observations and caveats: Vitiligo lesions lacked a unique dominant clone, and clonality varied. Different lesions suggested infiltration by different T cell clones.

Note on this clone: The antigen is unknown.

This TCR was recovered from a male donor with vitiligo. The chain carries TRBV11-3 and TRBJ2-4; 7 bases agree with TRBD2. Sequencing used blood. The CDR3 sequence is CASSLGRESAKNIQYF. As DNA, the CDR3 is TGTGCCAGCAGCTTAGGGCGGGAGTCAGCCAAAAACATTCAGTACTTC.